These T cell receptor beta chains were read from a single sample in a study of blood T cells in healthy people across ages. TCRdb analysed the 5' RACE reads with MiXCR anew, one entry per CDR3 protein. The repertoire has about 900,000 distinct CDR3 sequences, roughly 48% of them found once; the top ten carry 13%. Material: blood. These receptor sequences come from a man aged 30 to 39 in good health. The CDR3 runs from the conserved cysteine through the conserved F or W. Fields, in order: D gene, J gene, CDR3 length, clone size, V gene, CDR3 protein, CDR3 DNA. The D gene is left open where the match is weak. Size is stated for part of the rows, as once, few or many counts, or as a class when the clone is expanded.

>TRBD2|TRBJ2-7|14|.|TRBV6-6
CASAGTSGGYEQYF
TGTGCCAGCGCTGGGACTAGCGGGGGCTACGAGCAGTACTTC
>TRBD2|TRBJ2-5|16|.|TRBV7-2
CASSLLAGWVQETQYF
TGTGCCAGCAGCTTACTAGCGGGGTGGGTCCAAGAGACCCAGTACTTC
>TRBD1|TRBJ2-2|16|.|TRBV6-2/TRBV6-3
CASSYARDRGTGELFF
TGTGCCAGCAGTTACGCCCGGGACAGGGGTACCGGGGAGCTGTTTTTT
>TRBD1|TRBJ1-2|16|once|TRBV25-1
CASSDPRTGLNYGYTF
TGTGCCAGCAGTGACCCCCGGACAGGGCTAAACTATGGCTACACCTTC
>.|TRBJ1-2|15|.|TRBV28
CASSLPQGRDYGYTF
TGTGCCAGCAGTTTACCGCAGGGGAGGGACTATGGCTACACCTTC
>TRBD2|TRBJ2-7|15|.|TRBV6-5
CASSVLAGGFYEQYF
TGTGCCAGCAGTGTATTAGCGGGGGGGTTCTACGAGCAGTACTTC
>.|TRBJ2-4|13|.|TRBV24-1
CATSTGSENIQYF
TGTGCCACCAGCACAGGGTCCGAAAACATTCAGTACTTC
>TRBD2|TRBJ2-7|15|.|TRBV4-1
CASSPAGGAVYEQYF
TGCGCCAGCAGCCCCGCGGGGGGGGCGGTCTACGAGCAGTACTTC
>.|TRBJ2-1|14|.|TRBV20-1
CSASLVSSYNEQFF
TGCAGTGCCAGCCTGGTTAGCTCCTACAATGAGCAGTTCTTC
>.|TRBJ2-3|15|.|TRBV28
CASSLLAGVFNTQYF
TGTGCCAGCAGTTTATTGGCAGGGGTGTTCAATACGCAGTATTTT
>.|TRBJ2-5|12|many|TRBV3-1
CASSQVVETQYF
TGTGCCAGCAGCCAAGTTGTCGAGACCCAGTACTTC
>.|TRBJ2-7|15|.|TRBV4-1
CASSQELMGSYEQYF
TGCGCCAGCAGCCAAGAGCTAATGGGCTCCTACGAGCAGTACTTC
>.|TRBJ2-1|14|.|TRBV27
CASSVSRTVGEQFF
TGTGCCAGCAGTGTATCTCGGACGGTGGGGGAGCAGTTCTTC
>.|TRBJ2-1|13|.|TRBV20-1
CSAREGGQGEQFF
TGCAGTGCTAGAGAGGGGGGGCAGGGTGAGCAGTTCTTC
>TRBD1|TRBJ2-1|16|.|TRBV6-5
CASSYVLTGVYNEQFF
TGTGCCAGCAGTTACGTGTTGACAGGGGTCTACAATGAGCAGTTCTTC
>.|TRBJ2-5|12|many|TRBV12-3/TRBV12-4
CASRGIEETQYF
TGTGCCAGCAGGGGCATCGAGGAGACCCAGTACTTC
>.|TRBJ2-1|16|few|TRBV6-2/TRBV6-3
CASSYPPGRGLNEQFF
TGTGCCAGCAGTTACCCCCCAGGGCGGGGGCTAAATGAGCAGTTCTTC
>.|TRBJ1-1|14|.|TRBV7-2
CASSLRTAGAEAFF
TGTGCCAGCAGCTTGAGGACGGCAGGGGCTGAAGCTTTCTTT
>TRBD1|TRBJ2-3|17|.|TRBV6-1
CASTLHFRGLGTDTQYF
TGTGCCAGCACCCTACACTTCAGGGGGCTGGGCACAGATACGCAGTATTTT
>.|TRBJ1-2|13|few|TRBV25-1
CASSDDSNYGYTF
TGTGCCAGCAGTGACGACAGTAACTATGGCTACACCTTC
>TRBD2|TRBJ2-3|17|.|TRBV4-1
CASSQLILAGRTDTQYF
TGCGCCAGCAGCCAACTCATCCTAGCGGGACGCACAGATACGCAGTATTTT
>.|TRBJ2-3|14|.|TRBV4-1
CASSQDPSNQPQYF
TGCGCCAGCAGCCAGGACCCTAGCAATCAGCCCCAGTATTTT
>.|TRBJ2-1|15|.|TRBV18
CASSPATPQRHEQFF
TGTGCCAGCTCACCGGCTACTCCCCAGCGTCATGAGCAGTTCTTC
>.|TRBJ2-3|13|few|TRBV20-1
CSARDLGTGTQYF
TGCAGTGCTAGAGATCTAGGAACGGGTACGCAGTATTTT
>.|TRBJ2-4|14|many|TRBV28
CASSLGGSKNIQYF
TGCGCCAGCAGCTTAGGAGGATCCAAAAACATTCAGTACTTC
>TRBD1|TRBJ1-1|15|.|TRBV5-1
CASSLLQGANTEAFF
TGCGCCAGCAGCTTGCTACAGGGGGCGAACACTGAAGCTTTCTTT
>.|TRBJ2-5|17|.|TRBV7-9
CASSFSTTQGDWETQYF
TGTGCCAGCAGCTTTTCTACTACTCAGGGGGACTGGGAGACCCAGTACTTC
>.|TRBJ2-3|16|.|TRBV4-1
CASSQEQGIIGDTQYF
TGCGCCAGCAGCCAAGAGCAGGGAATTATTGGAGATACGCAGTATTTT
>.|TRBJ2-5|13|few|TRBV12-3/TRBV12-4
CASSYVVVETQYF
TGTGCCAGCAGTTACGTAGTGGTCGAGACCCAGTACTTC
>.|TRBJ2-3|14|.|TRBV4-3
CASSQDTGVGAQYF
TGCGCCAGCAGCCAAGATACTGGGGTGGGGGCGCAGTATTTT
>.|TRBJ1-1|13|.|TRBV20-1
CSASQGVYTEAFF
TGCAGTGCTAGCCAGGGTGTGTACACTGAAGCTTTCTTT
>TRBD1|TRBJ1-1|16|.|TRBV7-6
CASSSGQGAPGTEAFF
TGTGCCAGCAGCTCGGGACAGGGGGCGCCGGGGACTGAAGCTTTCTTT
>.|TRBJ2-7|16|.|TRBV9
CASSPRLGERSYEQYF
TGTGCCAGCAGTCCTCGGTTGGGGGAAAGATCCTACGAGCAGTACTTC
>.|TRBJ2-1|14|.|TRBV12-3/TRBV12-4
CASSLGRGREEQFF
TGTGCCAGCAGCCTTGGGAGGGGGCGAGAAGAGCAGTTCTTC
>.|TRBJ1-1|15|many|TRBV11-3
CASSPRGLSNTEAFF
TGTGCCAGCAGCCCCAGGGGCCTCTCGAACACTGAAGCTTTCTTT
>.|TRBJ2-5|13|few|TRBV12-3/TRBV12-4
CASSNTEGETQYF
TGTGCCAGCAGTAATACAGAGGGAGAGACCCAGTACTTC
>TRBD1|TRBJ1-1|14|.|TRBV12-3/TRBV12-4
CASSPRGQGARAFF
TGTGCCAGCAGCCCTCGGGGACAGGGGGCGAGGGCTTTCTTT
>.|TRBJ1-5|17|once|TRBV4-1
CASSQVFYGGSNQPQHF
TGCGCCAGCAGCCAAGTTTTTTATGGGGGTAGCAATCAGCCCCAGCATTTT
>.|TRBJ1-2|12|few|TRBV29-1
CSGKAALGGYTF
TGCAGCGGTAAAGCAGCCTTGGGTGGCTACACCTTC
>.|TRBJ1-2|12|once|TRBV20-1
CSARGGTYGYTF
TGCAGTGCTAGGGGGGGCACCTATGGCTACACCTTC
>.|TRBJ1-2|15|.|TRBV6-6
CVSSLKEGFNYGYTF
TGTGTCAGCAGTTTAAAGGAGGGGTTTAACTATGGCTACACCTTC
>.|TRBJ2-3|15|.|TRBV9
CASSVAPQVPDTQYF
TGTGCCAGCAGCGTAGCTCCCCAAGTGCCAGATACGCAGTATTTT
>TRBD1|TRBJ1-1|14|few|TRBV6-5
CASSTGGAGSEAFF
TGTGCCAGCAGTACAGGGGGCGCCGGGTCTGAAGCTTTCTTT
>.|TRBJ1-2|11|few|TRBV12-3/TRBV12-4
CASNPDYGYTF
TGTGCCAGCAACCCGGACTATGGCTACACCTTC
>.|TRBJ2-7|13|.|TRBV16
CASSRGITYEQYF
TGTGCCAGCAGCCGGGGGATTACCTACGAGCAGTACTTC
>.|TRBJ2-3|14|.|TRBV29-1
CSVEDRRGTDTQYF
TGCAGCGTTGAAGATCGACGTGGCACAGATACGCAGTATTTT
>.|TRBJ2-6|15|few|TRBV7-2
CASSLFYSGANVLTF
TGTGCCAGCAGCTTGTTTTATTCTGGGGCCAACGTCCTGACTTTC
>TRBD1|TRBJ2-3|14|few|TRBV20-1
CSAGRQGPTDTQYF
TGCAGTGCTGGAAGACAGGGTCCCACAGATACGCAGTATTTT
>TRBD2|TRBJ2-3|15|.|TRBV5-1
CASTPLAGGTDTQYF
TGCGCCAGCACTCCTCTAGCGGGGGGTACAGATACGCAGTATTTT
>.|TRBJ2-7|12|.|TRBV5-1
CASSLIPDEQYF
TGCGCCAGCAGCTTGATCCCCGACGAGCAGTACTTC
>.|TRBJ1-1|14|.|TRBV6-2/TRBV6-3
CASSSTRGGTEAFF
TGTGCCAGCAGCTCGACCCGGGGGGGCACTGAAGCTTTCTTT
>TRBD1|TRBJ2-3|15|few|TRBV28
CASRSRDRGTDTQYF
TGTGCCAGCAGGAGCCGGGACAGGGGTACAGATACGCAGTATTTT
>.|TRBJ1-2|13|.|TRBV2
CASSSEGHLGYTF
TGTGCCAGCAGCTCGGAGGGGCATCTTGGCTACACCTTC
>TRBD1|TRBJ2-1|13|few|TRBV7-7
CASSWDRQNEQFF
TGTGCTAGCAGCTGGGACAGACAGAATGAGCAGTTCTTC
>TRBD2|TRBJ2-1|16|.|TRBV20-1
CSARGRVAGTYNEQFF
TGCAGTGCTAGAGGAAGGGTAGCGGGGACCTACAATGAGCAGTTCTTC
>.|TRBJ2-7|14|.|TRBV29-1
CSVDPGQNRNEQYF
TGCAGCGTAGATCCGGGACAAAATCGGAACGAGCAGTACTTC
>TRBD1|TRBJ2-7|14|.|TRBV27
CASSVRQGYYEQYF
TGTGCCAGCAGTGTGAGACAGGGATACTACGAGCAGTACTTC